The 26 T cell receptor beta chains listed next were all sequenced from one sample in a study of blood T cell repertoires in COVID-19. Assay used: immunoSEQ multiplex PCR; TCRdb lists only in-frame clones, some missing. The sample has 200,000 or so clones, approximately 80% seen once. The sequencing sample was made of peripheral blood. The receptors were sampled from a human donor with acute or convalescent COVID-19. The donor label of this sample is uncertain.

The chain couples TRBV28 to TRBJ2-7; D not certain. Germline CDR1 and CDR2: MDHEN and SYDVKM. CDR3 size: 12 residues. The V gene lost 9 bases and the J gene lost 6 bases, with 15 bases spanning the gap. The CDR3 DNA follows: TGTGCCAGTAGCTTAGCTCGGAGCGAGCAGTACTTC. It is translated as CASSLARSEQYF.

J is TRBJ2-3 and V is TRBV24-1; 8 bases map to TRBD2. Trimming removed 4 bases from V and 7 bases from J; junction bases left unmatched: 3. CDR1 KGHDR and CDR2 SFDVKD come from the germline V gene. The CDR3 sequence is 13 residues long. CDR3 nucleotides: TGTGCCACCAGTGACGGGGGGGGTTATACGCAGTATTTT. Translated: CATSDGGGYTQYF.

The chain has TRBV28 and TRBJ1-4; D is possibly TRBD1 (5 bases). This CDR3 has 12 amino acids. Per the germline V gene, CDR1 is MDHEN and CDR2 is SYDVKM. The V end was cut by 5 bases, the J end by 5 bases, with 6 bases between. The CDR3 nucleotides are TGTGCCAGCAGTAAGGGGAATGAAAAACTGTTTTTT. Protein sequence: CASSKGNEKLFF.

V and J are TRBV6-6 and TRBJ1-4, with TRBD1 identical over 7 bases. After removal of 2 bases from V and 8 bases from J, the junction contained 2 bases not matched to a gene. Germline-derived CDR1 and CDR2 are MNHNY and SVGAGI (reference sequence). The CDR3 covers 13 residues. DNA for the CDR3: TGTGCCAGCAGTTACACAGGGGAAGAAAAACTGTTTTTT. The encoded protein is CASSYTGEEKLFF.

The chain employs TRBV7-9 and TRBJ2-3, with 8 bases aligning to TRBD2. Per the germline V gene, CDR1 is SEHNR and CDR2 is FQNEAQ (reference sequence). The J segment lost 3 bases and the V segment lost 5 bases, leaving 10 bases of the junction unmatched. The CDR3 is made up of 16 amino acids. The chain's CDR3 is CASSPGGVWGTDTQYF. Written as DNA, the CDR3 is TGTGCCAGCAGCCCCGGGGGGGTTTGGGGAACAGATACGCAGTATTTT.

The V gene is TRBV5-8, the J gene TRBJ2-1; TRBD1 aligns across 7 bases. Germline CDR1 is SGHTS and CDR2 is YDEGEE. This CDR3 is 15 amino acids long. V shed 2 bases, J shed 1 base, and the junction held 3 bases outside the gene matches. In nucleotides, the CDR3 is TGTGCCAGCAGCTTCAGACAGGGATCCTACAATGAGCAGTTCTTC. This sequence encodes CASSFRQGSYNEQFF.

The chain joins TRBV12-3 or TRBV12-4 to TRBJ2-1, with 8 positions matching TRBD1. V shed 4 bases and J 7 bases; nucleotides not matched to a gene: 3. The CDR3 runs 13 residues. Here the CDR3 reads CASSSWDRNEQFF. The CDR3 region has the DNA TGTGCCAGCAGTTCGTGGGACAGGAATGAGCAGTTCTTC.

The chain couples TRBV7-2 to TRBJ2-1; weak D call: TRBD2 (5 bases). The CDR3 length is 13 residues. CDR1 is SGHTA, CDR2 FQGNSA, per germline. V was pared by 8 bases and J by 6 bases, with 14 bases between. CDR3 coding DNA: TGTGCCAGCGTTGCGGGCCGAGGCAATGAGCAGTTCTTC. Translating gives CASVAGRGNEQFF.

V gene TRBV24-1 combines with J gene TRBJ2-1; possibly TRBD1 for D (5 bases). Germline CDR1 and CDR2: KGHDR and SFDVKD. V dropped 2 bases and J dropped 3 bases, with 16 bases sitting between them. CDR3 size: 17 residues. The CDR3, as DNA: TGTGCCACCAGTGATTCCCCCCGCAGGCAGGGCTACAATGAGCAGTTCTTC. Its protein product is CATSDSPRRQGYNEQFF.

This rearrangement joins TRBV6-5 to TRBJ2-7, with TRBD2 matching 7 bases. The CDR3 contains 15 residues. Germline CDR1 MNHEY, CDR2 SVGAGI. V lost 8 bases, J lost 1 base, and 11 bases stayed unmatched. The CDR3 region is CASYGAGDSSYEQYF. The DNA for the CDR3 is TGTGCCAGCTACGGGGCGGGAGATAGTTCCTACGAGCAGTACTTC.

The gene calls are TRBV3-1 (or the pseudogene TRBV3-2) and TRBJ2-3; D is unresolved. From germline, CDR1 is LGHDT and CDR2 YNNKEL (reference sequence). V shed 6 bases and J shed 1 base, with 5 bases lying between them. The CDR3 covers 12 residues. The CDR3 spells CASSSGTDTQYF. The DNA for the CDR3 is TGTGCCAGCAGTTCTGGCACAGATACGCAGTATTTT.

A note on this clone: The same CDR3 is also encoded by other DNA sequences in this sample. This rearrangement joins TRBV18 to TRBJ2-3; no definite D call. Germline assignment: CDR1 KGHSH and CDR2 LQKENI. V gave up 5 bases and J gave up 0 bases, with 6 bases separating them. The CDR3 extends over 13 amino acids. The CDR3 sequence is CASSGSSTDTQYF. DNA of the CDR3: TGTGCCAGCTCAGGCTCGAGCACAGATACGCAGTATTTT.

This chain links TRBV7-6 with TRBJ2-2, with D tentatively TRBD2 (5 bases). The ends were cut back, 7 bases at V and 4 bases at J, with 13 bases in the middle. Germline CDR1 reads SGHVS; CDR2 reads FNYEAQ. The CDR3 length is 14 residues. The chain's CDR3 is CASTKVAGTGELFF. The DNA for the CDR3 is TGTGCCAGCACTAAGGTGGCGGGCACCGGGGAGCTGTTTTTT.

The V and J genes are TRBV3-1 (or the pseudogene TRBV3-2) and TRBJ1-4; a weak D match, TRBD1 (5 bases). Deletions cut 1 base from V and 5 bases from J, with 8 bases between. Looked up from germline, CDR1 is LGHDT and CDR2 is YNNKEL (reference sequence). This CDR3 has 14 residues. Here the CDR3 reads CASSQVWGNEKLFF. The CDR3 DNA sequence: TGTGCCAGCAGCCAAGTTTGGGGCAATGAAAAACTGTTTTTT.

The rearrangement uses TRBV30 and TRBJ2-1; weak D call: TRBD2 (6 bases). With 3 bases removed from V and 3 bases from J, the gap between germline ends came to 12 bases. Per the germline V gene, CDR1 is GTSNPN and CDR2 is SVGIG (reference sequence). CDR3 length equals 14 residues. DNA of the CDR3: TGTGCCTGGAGCGTCGGGACTGGCTACAATGAGCAGTTCTTC. Amino acids: CAWSVGTGYNEQFF.

V usage is TRBV5-1 and J usage is TRBJ2-6, with 7 positions matching TRBD1. CDR3 length: 19 amino acids. Germline CDR1 SGHRS, CDR2 YFSETQ. V lost 1 base, J lost 0 bases, and 10 bases stayed unmatched. The CDR3 loop reads CASSLLGGRKSSGANVLTF. For the CDR3, the DNA is TGCGCCAGCAGCTTGTTAGGGGGCAGGAAATCCTCTGGGGCCAACGTCCTGACTTTC.

The chain combines TRBV30 with TRBJ1-1, with 9 bases matching TRBD1. Per the germline V gene, CDR1 is GTSNPN and CDR2 is SVGIG (reference sequence). The CDR3 is made up of 14 amino acids. J lost 4 bases, V lost 1 base, and 4 bases had no gene match. The CDR3 coding sequence is TGTGCCTGGAGTGCAGGGACAGGGAGCACTGAAGCTTTCTTT. Translation: CAWSAGTGSTEAFF.

The chain has TRBV19 and TRBJ1-2, with TRBD1 matching 7 bases. The CDR3 runs 15 residues. Germline trimming cut 1 base from V and 5 bases from J; bases unmatched to any gene: 7. Germline-derived CDR1 and CDR2 are LNHDA and SQIVND (reference sequence). The CDR3 DNA follows: TGTGCCAGTAGTATAGCCTCCGGACAGGCGTATGGCTACACCTTC. Protein product: CASSIASGQAYGYTF.

This clone was detected only a few times. The chain has TRBV19 and TRBJ2-7; maybe TRBD2 (5 bases). This CDR3 region has 14 residues. Trimming cost V 2 bases and J 5 bases, with 13 bases left between them. Germline V lookup: CDR1 LNHDA, CDR2 SQIVND (reference sequence). CDR3 sequence (DNA): TGTGCCAGTAGTATAAGTGGGAGCAGGAACGAGCAGTACTTC. It encodes CASSISGSRNEQYF.

The chain joins TRBV5-6 to TRBJ1-5, with 11 bases identical to TRBD1. Germline V gene data show CDR1 as SGHDT and CDR2 as YYEEEE. This CDR3 has 16 residues. Germline trimming cut 3 bases from V and 4 bases from J; bases unmatched to any gene: 6. Here the CDR3 DNA reads TGTGCCAGCAGCTCAGGACAGGGGGCTGGGAATCAGCCCCAGCATTTT. Its protein product is CASSSGQGAGNQPQHF.

The chain couples TRBV19 to TRBJ1-2, with 8 bases identical to TRBD1. The CDR3 has 13 residues. Losses at the gene ends were 5 bases for V and 4 bases for J; bases not matched to a gene: 3. In germline, CDR1 is LNHDA, CDR2 SQIVND (reference sequence). CDR3 in amino acids: CASSAGQVYGYTF. DNA of the CDR3: TGTGCCAGTAGTGCGGGACAGGTCTATGGCTACACCTTC.

V usage is TRBV6-5 and J usage is TRBJ1-2; 10 bases align to TRBD1. The germline V gene encodes CDR1 MNHEY and CDR2 SVGAGI. Trimming removed 8 bases from V and 4 bases from J; junction bases left unmatched: 4. The CDR3 length is 13 residues. CDR3 region: CASGDRGGYGYTF. Written as DNA, the CDR3 is TGTGCCAGCGGGGACAGGGGCGGCTATGGCTACACCTTC.

The rearrangement uses TRBV9 and TRBJ2-1, with 9 positions matching TRBD2. Germline-derived CDR1 and CDR2 are SGDLS and YYNGEE. CDR3 length equals 16 residues. Unmatched junction bases numbered 3, after V lost 0 bases and J lost 2 bases. Here the CDR3 reads CASSVGLAGAYNEQFF. CDR3 coding DNA: TGTGCCAGCAGCGTAGGGTTAGCGGGAGCCTACAATGAGCAGTTCTTC. Together with reference TRBV9 and TRBJ2-1, the CDR3 gives the full variable domain: DSGVTQTPKHLITATGQRVTLRCSPRSGDLSVYWYQQSLDQGLQFLIQYYNGEERAKGNILERFSAQQFPDLHSELNLSSLELGDSALYFCASSVGLAGAYNEQFFGPGTRLTVL.

The chain has TRBV11-2 and TRBJ1-3; no definite D call. Trimming cost V 0 bases and J 2 bases, with 5 bases left between them. The CDR3 loop spans 14 amino acids. The germline gives CDR1 SGHAT, CDR2 FQNNGV. CDR3 bases: TGTGCCAGCAGCTTAGATGAGACTGGAAACACCATATATTTT. This sequence encodes CASSLDETGNTIYF.

This sequence joins TRBV10-3 and TRBJ1-2, with D unclear. The CDR3 is 13 amino acids. The V end was cut by 7 bases, the J end by 5 bases, with 14 bases between. CDR1 is ENHRY, CDR2 SYGVKD, per germline. The CDR3 sequence is CAITEAMSYGYTF. The CDR3 region has the DNA TGTGCCATCACCGAGGCCATGTCGTATGGCTACACCTTC.

The sample holds one count of this clone. Written as DNA, the CDR3 is TGTGCCAGCAGCTTAAGGAGGGGGCCGACTGAAAAACTGTTTTTT. Translated: CASSLRRGPTEKLFF. This chain links TRBV7-3 with TRBJ1-4; 7 bases map to TRBD1. The junction had 6 bases not matched to a gene; V was cut back by 1 base and J by 7 bases. This CDR3 has 15 residues. Germline V lookup: CDR1 SGHTA, CDR2 FQGTGA.